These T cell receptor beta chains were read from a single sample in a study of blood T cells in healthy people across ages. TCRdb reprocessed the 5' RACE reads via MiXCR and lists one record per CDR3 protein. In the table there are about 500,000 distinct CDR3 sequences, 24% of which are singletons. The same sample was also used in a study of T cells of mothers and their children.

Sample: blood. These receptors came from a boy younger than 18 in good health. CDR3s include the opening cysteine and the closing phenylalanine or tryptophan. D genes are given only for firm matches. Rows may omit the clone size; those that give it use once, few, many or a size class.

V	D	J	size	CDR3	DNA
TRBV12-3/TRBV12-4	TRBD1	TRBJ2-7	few	CASSPGTGSNEQYF	TGTGCCAGCAGTCCCGGGACAGGGTCGAACGAGCAGTACTTC
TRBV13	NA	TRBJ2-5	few	CASSLRAPSQETQYF	TGTGCCAGCAGCTTAAGGGCCCCGTCCCAAGAGACCCAGTACTTC
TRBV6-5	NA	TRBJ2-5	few	CASSYETAGQETQYF	TGTGCCAGCAGTTACGAGACAGCGGGCCAAGAGACCCAGTACTTC
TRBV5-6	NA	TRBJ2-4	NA	CASSLWQVAKNIQYF	TGTGCCAGCAGCTTGTGGCAAGTAGCCAAAAACATTCAGTACTTC
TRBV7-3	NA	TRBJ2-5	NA	CASSRRTKAGSVQETQYF	TGTGCCAGCAGCCGAAGGACTAAGGCGGGGTCGGTTCAAGAGACCCAGTACTTC
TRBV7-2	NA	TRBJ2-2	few	CASSPWTPWGTGELFF	TGTGCCAGCAGCCCATGGACGCCATGGGGCACCGGGGAGCTGTTTTTT
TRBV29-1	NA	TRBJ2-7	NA	CSVVLGYSYEQYF	TGCAGCGTTGTTCTTGGATACTCCTACGAGCAGTACTTC
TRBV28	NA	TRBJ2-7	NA	CASEAGQSYEQYF	TGTGCCAGCGAAGCGGGACAGAGCTACGAGCAGTACTTC
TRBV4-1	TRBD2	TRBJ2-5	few	CASSQDSSGVAGQETQYF	TGCGCCAGCAGCCAAGACTCCAGCGGGGTCGCGGGTCAAGAGACCCAGTACTTC
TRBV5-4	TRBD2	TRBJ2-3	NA	CASSSLISGRPPRDTQYF	TGTGCCAGCAGCTCATTAATTAGCGGGAGGCCACCGAGGGATACGCAGTATTTT
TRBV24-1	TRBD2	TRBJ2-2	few	CATSDSTGGETGELFF	TGTGCCACCAGTGATTCCACGGGGGGGGAGACCGGGGAGCTGTTTTTT
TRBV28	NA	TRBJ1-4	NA	CASIEGTNEKLFF	TGTGCCAGCATTGAGGGGACTAATGAAAAACTGTTTTTT
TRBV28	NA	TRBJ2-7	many	CASSLTGIYEQYF	TGTGCCAGCAGTCTTACAGGGATCTACGAGCAGTACTTC
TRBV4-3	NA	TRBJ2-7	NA	CASSRDIGSSYEQYF	TGCGCCAGCAGCCGAGATATAGGATCCTCCTACGAGCAGTACTTC
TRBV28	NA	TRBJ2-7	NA	CASSPTSEVPGEQYF	TGTGCCAGCAGTCCCACCTCGGAGGTCCCGGGCGAGCAGTACTTC
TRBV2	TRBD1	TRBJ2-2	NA	CASKDRGYTGELFF	TGTGCCAGCAAGGACAGGGGGTACACCGGGGAGCTGTTTTTT
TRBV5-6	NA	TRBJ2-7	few	CASSSPRRYEQYF	TGTGCCAGCAGCTCCCCCCGACGGTACGAGCAGTACTTC
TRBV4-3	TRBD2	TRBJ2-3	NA	CASSQDLSGGTDTQYF	TGCGCCAGCAGCCAAGATCTAAGCGGGGGGACAGATACGCAGTATTTT
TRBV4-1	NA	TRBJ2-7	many	CASGDPIGRGSHEQYF	TGCGCCAGCGGCGATCCGATCGGCAGGGGTAGCCACGAGCAGTACTTC
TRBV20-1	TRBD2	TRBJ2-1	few	CSARDRAGGSWNEQFF	TGCAGTGCTAGAGATCGCGCGGGGGGGTCGTGGAATGAGCAGTTCTTC
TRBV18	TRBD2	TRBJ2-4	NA	CASSFYSGETGNIQYF	TGTGCCAGCTCATTTTATAGCGGGGAGACCGGGAACATTCAGTACTTC
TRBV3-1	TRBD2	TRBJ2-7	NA	CASSHVSAGGYEQYF	TGTGCCAGCAGCCACGTATCGGCGGGAGGGTACGAGCAGTACTTC
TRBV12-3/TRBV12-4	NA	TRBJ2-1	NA	CASSFYGETEEYF	TGTGCCAGCAGTTTCTACGGAGAGACAGAAGAGTACTTC
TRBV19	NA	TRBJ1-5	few	CASIASRGPQHF	TGTGCCAGTATAGCCTCCCGGGGTCCCCAGCATTTT
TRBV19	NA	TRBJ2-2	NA	CASSIRPVIANTGELFF	TGTGCCAGTAGTATTCGCCCCGTAATTGCGAACACCGGGGAGCTGTTTTTT
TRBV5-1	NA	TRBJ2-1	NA	CASSLNGHSTNEQFF	TGCGCCAGCAGCTTGAACGGTCATAGCACAAATGAGCAGTTCTTC
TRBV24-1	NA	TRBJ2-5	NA	CATSEAGQQETQYF	TGTGCCACCAGTGAGGCGGGACAGCAAGAGACCCAGTACTTC
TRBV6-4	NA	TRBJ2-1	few	CASSGIRGNEQFF	TGTGCCAGCAGTGGTATTAGGGGCAATGAGCAGTTCTTC
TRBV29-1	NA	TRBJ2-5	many	CSVEAPMKTQYF	TGCAGCGTTGAGGCCCCAATGAAGACCCAGTACTTC
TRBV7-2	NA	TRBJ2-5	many	CASSPLTGFQETQYF	TGTGCCAGCAGCCCCCTCACAGGGTTTCAAGAGACCCAGTACTTC
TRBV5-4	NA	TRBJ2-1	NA	CASSFDVGNNEQFF	TGTGCCAGCAGTTTTGATGTGGGAAACAATGAGCAGTTCTTC
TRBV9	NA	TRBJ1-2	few	CASSQSMGGYTF	TGTGCCAGCAGCCAAAGCATGGGGGGCTACACCTTC
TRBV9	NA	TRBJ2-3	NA	CASSVDISGNTQYF	TGTGCCAGCAGCGTAGACATTTCGGGGAATACGCAGTATTTT
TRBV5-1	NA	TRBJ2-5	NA	CASSNEPLEQYF	TGCGCCAGCAGCAATGAGCCGCTGGAGCAGTACTTC
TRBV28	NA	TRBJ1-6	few	CASSFDSRTTPLHF	TGTGCCAGCAGTTTCGACAGCCGAACTACACCCCTCCACTTT